A selection of T cell receptor beta chains follows, all from one sample in a study of PD-1 blockade in mismatch repair-deficient tumors. Here immunoSEQ multiplex PCR was the method, and the copy in TCRdb shows in-frame clones only, minus some. The sample has around 48,000 clones; approximately 78% are singletons. This material consisted of peripheral blood, taken 4 weeks after starting pembrolizumab. The receptors were gathered from an adult with mismatch repair-deficient cancer. Both conserved end residues are part of each CDR3. The order of the fields is J gene, D gene, clone size, V gene, CDR3 protein, CDR3 DNA. The D gene is left open where the match is weak. Clone size appears in some rows only: once, few, many, or a class for an expanded clone.

>TRBJ1-1|.|few|TRBV18
CASSYAVDTEAFF
TGTGCCAGCTCATACGCGGTGGACACTGAAGCTTTCTTT
>TRBJ1-5|.|.|TRBV4-2
CASSQAWDNNQPQHF
TGTGCCAGCAGCCAAGCCTGGGACAACAATCAGCCCCAGCATTTT
>TRBJ2-6|.|.|TRBV10-3
CAISGVAYSGANVLTF
TGTGCCATCAGTGGGGTAGCCTACTCTGGGGCCAACGTCCTGACTTTC
>TRBJ1-5|.|.|TRBV28
CASRLREPGPQHF
TGTGCCAGCAGGCTCCGGGAGCCCGGGCCCCAGCATTTT
>TRBJ1-5|TRBD1|.|TRBV4-1
CASSYFQGENQPQHF
TGCGCCAGCAGTTACTTTCAGGGGGAGAATCAGCCCCAGCATTTT
>TRBJ2-3|.|.|TRBV19
CASSIPDAFGFTDTQYF
TGTGCCAGTAGTATCCCTGACGCATTTGGTTTCACAGATACGCAGTATTTT
>TRBJ2-7|.|.|TRBV5-4
CASSFPGAIEQYF
TGTGCCAGCAGCTTTCCAGGCGCTATCGAGCAGTACTTC
>TRBJ2-4|TRBD2|.|TRBV11-3
CASSSDSGRSNIQYF
TGTGCCAGCAGCTCTGATAGCGGGAGAAGTAACATTCAGTACTTC
>TRBJ1-2|.|.|TRBV4-2
CASTREKGNYGYTF
TGTGCCAGCACCAGGGAGAAAGGGAACTATGGCTACACCTTC
>TRBJ1-5|.|.|TRBV6-6
CASSYRQSNQPQHF
TGTGCCAGCAGTTACAGACAAAGCAATCAGCCCCAGCATTTT
>TRBJ2-7|TRBD2|.|TRBV7-9
CASSPPGLAGGNEQYF
TGTGCCAGCAGCCCACCGGGACTAGCGGGAGGAAACGAGCAGTACTTC
>TRBJ2-1|.|.|TRBV11-3
CASSLGYYNEQFF
TGTGCCAGCAGCTTAGGCTACTACAATGAGCAGTTCTTC
>TRBJ1-5|.|.|TRBV6-1
CASSEARGIDQPQHF
TGTGCCAGCAGTGAAGCTAGGGGGATTGATCAGCCCCAGCATTTT
>TRBJ1-2|TRBD1|.|TRBV7-2
CASSPAGTDYGYTF
TGTGCCAGCAGCCCAGCTGGGACAGACTATGGCTACACCTTC
>TRBJ2-2|TRBD1|.|TRBV5-1
CASDSGTANRELFF
TGCGCCAGTGACTCCGGGACAGCGAACCGGGAGCTGTTTTTT
>TRBJ2-1|.|.|TRBV9
CASSVDVEHNEQFF
TGTGCCAGCAGCGTAGATGTCGAGCACAATGAGCAGTTCTTC
>TRBJ1-1|.|.|TRBV19
CASSQPPGVNMNTEAFF
TGTGCCAGTAGCCAACCCCCCGGGGTTAATATGAACACTGAAGCTTTCTTT
>TRBJ2-6|.|.|TRBV14
CASSQIQGPEGSGANVLTF
TGTGCCAGCAGCCAGATTCAAGGGCCGGAGGGCTCTGGGGCCAACGTCCTGACTTTC
>TRBJ2-5|TRBD2|.|TRBV7-9
CASSLGGSETQYF
TGTGCCAGCAGCTTGGGGGGGAGTGAGACCCAGTACTTC
>TRBJ2-7|.|medium-sized|TRBV5-4
CASSTNREFEQYF
TGTGCCAGCAGCACGAACAGGGAATTCGAGCAGTACTTC